One and the same sample provided the 30 T cell receptor beta chains below, sequenced in a study of blood T cell repertoires in COVID-19. Assay used: immunoSEQ multiplex PCR; TCRdb lists only in-frame clones, some missing. The sample lists about 78,000 clones, over 75% seen once, with roughly 0.72% in the top ten. Sequencing input: peripheral blood. Source of these receptors: a woman of 80 years or more with acute or convalescent COVID-19.

The chain links TRBV5-1 to TRBJ1-2; D gene ambiguous. The CDR3 extends over 14 amino acids. Trimming took 3 bases from V and 2 from J, leaving 11 bases between them. CDR1 and CDR2 (germline): SGHRS, YFSETQ. The CDR3 bases are TGCGCCAGCAGCTCCGGGAGGGCCAACTATGGCTACACCTTC. The encoded protein is CASSSGRANYGYTF.

This clone showed up just a few times. V is TRBV9 and J is TRBJ2-5; D might be TRBD1 (5 bases). Trimming cost V 0 bases and J 2 bases, with 11 bases left between them. The CDR3 runs 15 residues. Germline loops: CDR1 SGDLS, CDR2 YYNGEE. The CDR3 nucleotides are TGTGCCAGCAGCGTAGGGGCAGGGAATCAAGAGACCCAGTACTTC. Encoded protein: CASSVGAGNQETQYF.

The V and J genes are TRBV4-1 and TRBJ1-5, with D perhaps TRBD1 (6 bases). Per germline, CDR1 MGHRA and CDR2 YSYEKL. Trimming stripped 1 base from V and 0 bases from J, with 10 bases between. The CDR3 contains 16 residues. The CDR3 bases are TGCGCCAGCAGCCAAGGGACAGTCTATAGCAATCAGCCCCAGCATTTT. Amino acid sequence: CASSQGTVYSNQPQHF.

The chain joins TRBV9 to TRBJ1-3; perhaps TRBD1 as D (6 bases). The germline V gene has CDR1 SGDLS and CDR2 YYNGEE. The CDR3 is 14 residues long. Trimming took off 2 bases at V and 4 bases at J, with 10 bases between the two ends. CDR3 nucleotides: TGTGCCAGCAGCGTGGGGACACCAGGAAACACCATATATTTT. This encodes CASSVGTPGNTIYF. The entire variable domain, with the rest obtained from reference TRBV9 and TRBJ1-3, is as follows: DSGVTQTPKHLITATGQRVTLRCSPRSGDLSVYWYQQSLDQGLQFLIQYYNGEERAKGNILERFSAQQFPDLHSELNLSSLELGDSALYFCASSVGTPGNTIYFGEGSWLTVV.

The chain combines TRBV6-5 with TRBJ1-6; maybe TRBD1 (6 bases). Trimming cost V 6 bases and J 7 bases, with 13 bases left between them. CDR3 size: 14 residues. The germline gives CDR1 MNHEY, CDR2 SVGAGI. This CDR3 reads CASSGTRPNSPLHF. DNA for the CDR3: TGTGCCAGCAGCGGGACAAGGCCCAATTCACCCCTCCACTTT.

The gene calls are TRBV24-1 and TRBJ2-1; unclear D gene. The CDR3 covers 13 residues. CDR1 and CDR2 from the germline V gene are KGHDR and SFDVKD. V lost 6 bases and J 4 bases, leaving 9 bases between the germline ends. The CDR3 here is CATSRPGYNEQFF. The CDR3 nucleotides read TGTGCCACCAGTCGGCCAGGTTACAATGAGCAGTTCTTC.

The rearrangement joins TRBV7-3 to TRBJ2-6, with 8 bases that match TRBD1. The J segment lost 0 bases and the V segment lost 3 bases, leaving 10 bases of the junction unmatched. The CDR3 loop spans 19 amino acids. The germline CDR1 and CDR2 sequences are SGHTA and FQGTGA. DNA of the CDR3: TGTGCCAGCAGCTTGAGACCGGGACAGGCGTTCTCTGGGGCCAACGTCCTGACTTTC. Its protein product is CASSLRPGQAFSGANVLTF.

V gene TRBV4-1 combines with J gene TRBJ1-6, with D maybe TRBD1 (6 bases). Germline CDR1 is MGHRA and CDR2 is YSYEKL. The CDR3 length is 20 residues. V was cut by 0 bases and J by 0 bases, with 18 bases left in between. The CDR3 loop is CASSQDPSGVGSSYNSPLHF. For the CDR3, the DNA is TGCGCCAGCAGCCAAGATCCTTCAGGGGTGGGGAGCTCCTATAATTCACCCCTCCACTTT.

This chain links TRBV4-1 with TRBJ1-1, with 11 bases matching TRBD1. After removal of 4 bases from V and 7 bases from J, the junction contained 5 bases not matched to a gene. CDR3 length: 14 amino acids. The germline gives CDR1 MGHRA, CDR2 YSYEKL. In DNA form, the CDR3 reads TGCGCCAGCAGCCGTGGGACAGGGGGACGTGAAGCTTTCTTT. Amino acids: CASSRGTGGREAFF.

The CDR3 DNA sequence: TGTGCCAGCAGCCCGAGGACTAGCGGGAGTAGCGCAGATACGCAGTATTTT. Translated, it gives CASSPRTSGSSADTQYF. The chain links TRBV7-2 to TRBJ2-3, with TRBD2 identical over 13 bases. V lost 5 bases and J lost 4; bases outside the gene matches: 9. This CDR3 region has 17 residues. Per the germline V gene, CDR1 is SGHTA and CDR2 is FQGNSA.

V and J are TRBV7-9 and TRBJ1-2; 10 nucleotides match TRBD1. The J segment lost 6 bases and the V segment lost 4 bases, leaving 5 bases of the junction unmatched. The germline V gene has CDR1 SEHNR and CDR2 FQNEAQ (reference sequence). The CDR3 has 14 residues. The CDR3 protein is CASSSDRGLDGYTF. The CDR3 DNA reads TGTGCCAGCAGCTCCGACAGGGGGCTGGATGGCTACACCTTC. The variable domain in full, completed from reference TRBV7-9 and TRBJ1-2, reads DTGVSQNPRHKITKRGQNVTFRCDPISEHNRLYWYRQTLGQGPEFLTYFQNEAQLEKSRLLSDRFSAERPKGSFSTLEIQRTEQGDSAMYLCASSSDRGLDGYTFGSGTRLTVV.

The rearrangement uses TRBV7-9 and TRBJ1-1; weak D call: TRBD1 (6 bases). Per the germline V gene, CDR1 is SEHNR and CDR2 is FQNEAQ (reference sequence). Between the trimmed V and J ends, which lost 5 bases and 5 bases, there was a span of 9 bases. The CDR3 runs to 12 residues. The CDR3: CASSKTGTEAFF. CDR3 sequence (DNA): TGTGCCAGCAGCAAGACAGGTACTGAAGCTTTCTTT.

Written as DNA, the CDR3 is TGCGCCAGCAGCCGGGACAGGGACGAGCAGTACTTC. It specifies CASSRDRDEQYF. The rearrangement joins TRBV5-1 to TRBJ2-7; 9 bases are shared with TRBD1. Germline values: CDR1 SGHRS, CDR2 YFSETQ. The CDR3 length is 12 residues. J was trimmed by 5 bases and V by 4 bases; bases with no gene match: 1.

The chain has TRBV7-8 and TRBJ1-3; no firm D call. Per the germline V gene, CDR1 is SGHVS and CDR2 is FQNEAQ. The CDR3 is 18 amino acids. The V gene lost 1 base and the J gene lost 3 bases, with 19 bases spanning the gap. As DNA, the CDR3 is TGTGCCAGCAGCTTAGGGCCGCGAGCAGGAGGAGTTGGAAACACCATATATTTT. Its translation: CASSLGPRAGGVGNTIYF.

This sequence joins TRBV6-5 and TRBJ1-2; D gene unclear. The CDR3 sequence is 15 residues long. Between the trimmed V and J ends, which lost 8 bases and 0 bases, there was a span of 16 bases. Germline loops: CDR1 MNHEY, CDR2 SVGAGI. CDR3 residues: CASLPSVIANYGYTF. Here the CDR3 DNA reads TGTGCCAGCCTTCCGTCGGTGATAGCTAACTATGGCTACACCTTC.

The chain employs TRBV5-1 and TRBJ2-5, with 12 bases lining up with TRBD2. V was pared by 4 bases and J by 5 bases, with 12 bases of the junction left unmatched. Germline V lookup: CDR1 SGHRS, CDR2 YFSETQ. There are 17 residues in the CDR3. The CDR3 spells CASSLSTSGRPGETQYF. CDR3 nucleotides: TGCGCCAGCAGCCTATCCACTAGCGGGAGGCCGGGGGAGACCCAGTACTTC.

As regards this clone: This sample also contains other DNA sequences that code for the same CDR3. The chain couples TRBV5-1 to TRBJ1-2; possible D gene TRBD1, 5 bases. V was cut by 5 bases and J by 4 bases, with 12 bases left in between. This CDR3 region has 13 residues. From germline, CDR1 is SGHRS and CDR2 YFSETQ. The chain's CDR3 is CASSLDRVYGYTF. CDR3 DNA: TGCGCCAGCAGTTTAGACAGAGTCTATGGCTACACCTTC.

J is TRBJ2-3 and V is TRBV3-1 (or the pseudogene TRBV3-2); tentatively, D is TRBD2 (6 bases). V dropped 1 base and J dropped 3 bases, with 14 bases sitting between them. The germline V gene encodes CDR1 LGHDT and CDR2 YNNKEL (reference sequence). CDR3 length equals 16 residues. The CDR3: CASSQVAGKETDTQYF. As DNA, the CDR3 is TGTGCCAGCAGCCAAGTGGCGGGAAAGGAGACAGATACGCAGTATTTT.

The chain is built from TRBV19 and TRBJ2-1, with 9 positions matching TRBD2. Unmatched junction bases numbered 7, after V lost 7 bases and J lost 6 bases. Germline CDR1 is LNHDA and CDR2 is SQIVND (reference sequence). The CDR3 loop spans 14 amino acids. The CDR3 DNA sequence: TGTGCCAGTAAGAGGAAGCGGGAGGTCAATGAGCAGTTCTTC. This codes for CASKRKREVNEQFF.

The chain uses TRBV27 and TRBJ2-5; TRBD2 matches 12 bases. This CDR3 region has 15 residues. The junction had 5 bases not matched to a gene; V was cut back by 4 bases and J by 5 bases. Germline V gene sequence: CDR1 MNHEY, CDR2 SMNVEV (reference sequence). The DNA for the CDR3 is TGTGCCAGCAGTTCCCTACTAGCGGGGGGTGAGACCCAGTACTTC. As protein: CASSSLLAGGETQYF.

CDR3 amino acids: CASSTTTSGYNEQFF. The CDR3 DNA follows: TGTGCCAGTAGTACCACGACTAGCGGCTACAATGAGCAGTTCTTC. The V and J genes are TRBV19 and TRBJ2-1; 9 bases align to TRBD2. CDR3 length: 15 residues. Germline CDR1 LNHDA, CDR2 SQIVND (reference sequence). Trimming took 4 bases from V and 3 from J; bases not matched to a gene: 4.

The chain carries TRBV28 and TRBJ2-6; possibly TRBD2 for D (5 bases). The CDR3 spans 17 residues. The V gene lost 3 bases and the J gene lost 0 bases, with 12 bases spanning the gap. Germline V gene data show CDR1 as MDHEN and CDR2 as SYDVKM. The CDR3: CASSFVGVDSGANVLTF. The DNA of the CDR3 is TGTGCCAGCAGTTTTGTCGGGGTCGACTCTGGGGCCAACGTCCTGACTTTC.

The genes are TRBV19 and TRBJ1-4; no clear D gene. This CDR3 is built from 15 residues. Germline V gene lookup returns CDR1 LNHDA and CDR2 SQIVND (reference sequence). V was trimmed by 5 bases and J by 4 bases, leaving 14 bases between them. CDR3 protein: CASSDYSGSNEKLFF. CDR3 nucleotide sequence: TGTGCCAGTAGTGATTACAGCGGTAGTAATGAAAAACTGTTTTTT.

The chain joins TRBV3-1 (or the pseudogene TRBV3-2) to TRBJ1-1; D is possibly TRBD1 (5 bases). Trimming removed 6 bases at V and 4 bases at J, with 12 bases between. This CDR3 has 13 amino acids. Germline assignment: CDR1 LGHDT and CDR2 YNNKEL (reference sequence). CDR3 protein: CASSLPGGTEAFF. CDR3 in DNA: TGTGCCAGCAGTTTGCCGGGGGGCACTGAAGCTTTCTTT.

This clone came up once. The chain uses TRBV29-1 and TRBJ2-3, with TRBD1 as a possible D gene (5 bases). This CDR3 is built from 14 residues. The germline V gene encodes CDR1 SQVTM and CDR2 ANQGSEA. With 5 bases removed from V and 0 bases from J, the gap between germline ends came to 12 bases. The CDR3 is CSVLLGPSTDTQYF. The CDR3 region has the DNA TGCAGCGTTCTGCTGGGGCCTAGCACAGATACGCAGTATTTT.

The rearrangement joins TRBV29-1 to TRBJ1-3; no clear D gene. The CDR3 extends over 10 amino acids. The germline CDR1 and CDR2 sequences are SQVTM and ANQGSEA. Trimming stripped 4 bases from V and 5 bases from J, with 3 bases between. The CDR3 DNA is TGCAGCGTTGGTAGAAACACCATATATTTT. It yields the protein CSVGRNTIYF.

This clone was counted once. The gene calls are TRBV11-2 and TRBJ2-3; 10 bases line up with TRBD1. CDR1 and CDR2 (germline): SGHAT, FQNNGV. This CDR3 is built from 15 residues. The V gene end was trimmed by 5 bases and the J gene end by 3 bases; junction bases not matched to a gene: 5. The CDR3 reads CASSDPGQGTDTQYF. The CDR3, as DNA: TGTGCCAGCAGCGATCCGGGACAGGGGACAGATACGCAGTATTTT.

The J gene is TRBJ2-1, the V gene TRBV19; possible D gene TRBD2, 6 bases. Germline V lookup: CDR1 LNHDA, CDR2 SQIVND (reference sequence). The CDR3 is 15 amino acids. V was cut by 1 base and J by 7 bases, with 14 bases left in between. CDR3 sequence: CASSIAEGIGNEQFF. The CDR3, as DNA: TGTGCCAGTAGTATAGCGGAGGGGATTGGAAATGAGCAGTTCTTC.

The chain employs TRBV6-6 and TRBJ2-6, with 10 bases fitting TRBD2. J gave up 0 bases and V 5 bases, and 7 bases lay outside the gene matches. Germline CDR1 reads MNHNY; CDR2 reads SVGAGI (reference sequence). The CDR3 is 18 amino acids. The chain's CDR3 is CASSPSGGAYSGANVLTF. As DNA, the CDR3 is TGTGCCAGCAGTCCGAGCGGGGGGGCTTACTCTGGGGCCAACGTCCTGACTTTC.

The chain combines TRBV15 with TRBJ2-6, with D possibly TRBD2 on 5 matching bases. Germline lookup yields CDR1 LNHNV and CDR2 YYDKDF (reference sequence). Trimming stripped 0 bases from V and 0 bases from J, with 6 bases between. This CDR3 has 16 amino acids. The CDR3 DNA reads as TGTGCCACCAGCAGAGACCGGGGCTCTGGGGCCAACGTCCTGACTTTC. It yields the protein CATSRDRGSGANVLTF.